The next 4 T cell receptor beta chains were all read from a single sample in a study of blood T cells in healthy people across ages. Alongside a J-beta primer mix, a sample-barcoded 5' primer served in a second PCR lasting about 7 to 11 cycles. TCRdb fed the 5' RACE reads into MiXCR, producing one record per CDR3 protein. Among 920,000 or so distinct CDR3 sequences listed, under 45% were seen once. The material sequenced was blood. The receptor source for this set is a woman aged 55-75 years in good health.

Details on this clonotype: One end of the junction varies from germline; a read error may be responsible. This sequence joins TRBV6-2 or TRBV6-3 and TRBJ2-3, with D possibly being TRBD1 (6 bases). The length of the CDR3 is 15 residues. Germline CDR1 and CDR2: MNHEY and SVGEGT. CDR3 residues: CASSVTGQVTDTLYF. In DNA, the CDR3 is TGTGCCAGCAGTGTAACGGGACAAGTCACAGATACGCTGTATTTT.

This chain joins TRBV30 and TRBJ1-5, with D possibly being TRBD1 (6 bases). The CDR3 has 15 residues. The germline V gene encodes CDR1 GTSNPN and CDR2 SVGIG (reference sequence). The germline V and J ends were trimmed by 4 bases and 6 bases, with 19 bases remaining between them. CDR3 sequence: CAWTAWDIPIQPQHF. CDR3 bases: TGTGCCTGGACCGCCTGGGACATTCCTATTCAGCCCCAGCATTTT.

The genes are TRBV15 and TRBJ2-3, with TRBD2 identical over 10 bases. The CDR3 has 17 amino acids. The germline gives CDR1 LNHNV, CDR2 YYDKDF (reference sequence). After removal of 3 bases from V and 0 bases from J, the junction contained 6 bases not matched to a gene. As DNA, the CDR3 is TGTGCCACCAGCAGCCTTAGCGGGAGGAGTAGCACAGATACGCAGTATTTT. It codes for CATSSLSGRSSTDTQYF.

The chain joins TRBV5-4 to TRBJ2-1, with 7 bases identical to TRBD2. The J call is doubtful: the DNA matches TRBJ2-7 better. The CDR3 is 16 residues long. CDR1 and CDR2 (germline): SGHNT, YYREEE (reference sequence). The CDR3 region is CASSLAGGNRYNEQYF. In DNA, the CDR3 is TGTGCCAGCAGCTTGGCGGGAGGTAACCGCTACAATGAGCAGTACTTC.